The entry below describes one T cell receptor (beta chain). The target antigen is unknown. Trimming cost V 6 bases and J 8 bases, with 14 bases left between them. Germline V gives CDR1 SGDLS, CDR2 YYNGEE. CDR3 length: 12 amino acids. This entry is derived from a study of T cell responses to AZD1222 COVID-19 vaccine. Measured with immunoSEQ multiplex PCR; TCRdb has only the in-frame clones, and not every one. The sample has 90,000 to 120,000 clones, 75% to 90% seen once. General study points: Spike-specific TCR breadth and depth were elevated following two AZD1222 doses. CD4 TCRs covered the whole spike, strongest at regions 160-218 and 743-854. Clonal diversity may have been underestimated, and the donors were mostly white British, with more females than males. Sampling that yielded the repertoires occurred only after the peak T cell response.

The clonotype comes from an adult in good health. The gene calls are TRBV9 and TRBJ1-1; weak D call: TRBD1 (5 bases). The source material was peripheral blood, sampled on day 0 of AZD1222 vaccination. In DNA form, the CDR3 reads TGTGCCAGCACCGAAGGTGGACAAGAAGCTTTCTTT. Amino acids: CASTEGGQEAFF.